This T cell receptor (beta chain) was sequenced in a study of metastatic and nonmetastatic thyroid tumors. Study-level results: In blood and tumor, TCR beta diversity was reportedly significantly higher in malignant thyroid tumors than in benign nodules.

All patients reached thyroid surgery having received no treatment beforehand. Trimming cost V 4 bases and J 2 bases; bases outside gene matches: 3. The CDR3 length is 15 residues. Per germline, CDR1 SGHKS and CDR2 YYEKEE (reference sequence). This clone has a count of ten or more. Its cognate antigen is unknown. TCRdb reassembled clones from the PCR reads with MiXCR. The sample consists of about 41,000 clones, approximately 24% of them appearing once. Material: tumor tissue. The chain employs TRBV5-5 and TRBJ2-3, with TRBD2 matching over 11 bases. The sequence was collected from a female donor with papillary thyroid cancer or a benign thyroid nodule (not recorded which). Some clones in this sample may be carry-over from other donors' samples. This CDR3 is CASSPGLAVTDTQYF. The CDR3 DNA follows: TGTGCCAGCAGCCCGGGACTAGCGGTCACAGATACGCAGTATTTT.